This TCR beta chain was captured in a study of control samples from healthy donors and cancer patients (TCRdb year 2020). The CDR3, from cysteine to phenylalanine, totals 15 residues. Only CDR3 DNA remains: 45 bases, in frame from the first base. V loses 3 bases, J loses 4 bases, and the germline ends lie 15 bases apart. CDR1 and CDR2, per the germline V gene, are MNHNS and SASEGT. On this clone: This clone's antigen is unknown. Qualities for individual bases were not recorded, and no much larger clone is one base off.

Libraries were prepared through the immunoSEQ multiplex PCR assay. Imported from immuneACCESS, the table was reduced by TCRdb to in-frame sequences with V and J called. These copies leave out some clones; in studies compared against another copy, an unresolved V gene accounts for under half, and the cause of the remainder is not known. This sample has around 68,000 clones in its table, and 75% to 85% of those were observed once. The ten largest account for about a sixth of the sample. This receptor was obtained from a man in his sixties in good health. The rearrangement combines TRBV6-1 with TRBJ1-2; TRBD1 might be the D gene, on 6 matching bases. The sample was blood. The CDR3 corresponds to CASSESAGAVYGYTF. The nucleotide sequence is TGTGCCAGCAGTGAGAGCGCAGGGGCCGTCTATGGCTACACCTTC.